This is a list of T cell receptor beta chains from one sample in a study of T cells after yellow fever vaccination. In TCRdb, the 5' RACE reads were re-called with MiXCR into one record per CDR3 protein. Seen here are hundreds of thousands of distinct CDR3 sequences, about 13% observed once, and the top ten hold over 12%. The source material was PBMCs, sampled on the day of the yellow fever booster vaccination. The receptor set was obtained from a young man who received the YFV17D yellow fever vaccine. Both conserved end residues are part of each CDR3. Each record gives: J gene, D gene, V gene, CDR3 length, clone size, CDR3 protein, CDR3 DNA. D genes are given only for firm matches. Clone size is stated in some rows and not others, as once, few, many or a class when expanded.

>TRBJ2-7|-|TRBV20-1|12|-
CSPRLGGYEQYF
TGCAGCCCACGACTAGGGGGCTACGAGCAGTACTTC
>TRBJ2-3|-|TRBV11-2|12|-
CASSWVREWLNF
TGTGCCAGCAGCTGGGTGCGGGAATGGTTGAATTTT
>TRBJ2-3|TRBD2|TRBV4-3|16|-
CASSLSGKWGTDTQYF
TGCGCCAGCAGCCTGAGCGGGAAATGGGGCACAGATACGCAGTATTTT
>TRBJ2-1|TRBD2|TRBV20-1|17|-
CSAYHQGLAGGYNEQFF
TGCAGTGCCTATCATCAGGGACTAGCGGGAGGCTACAATGAGCAGTTCTTC
>TRBJ2-2|TRBD1|TRBV12-3/TRBV12-4|17|many
CASSLWTGGSNTGELFF
TGTGCCAGCAGTTTGTGGACAGGGGGTAGCAACACCGGGGAGCTGTTTTTT
>TRBJ2-1|TRBD2|TRBV10-3|15|-
CAISDAGTRDREQFF
TGTGCCATCAGTGACGCCGGGACTAGGGATAGAGAGCAGTTCTTC
>TRBJ2-1|-|TRBV19|14|-
CASSIAPGAGTAFF
TGTGCCAGTAGTATAGCCCCAGGGGCCGGGACCGCCTTCTTC
>TRBJ2-3|TRBD1|TRBV29-1|13|few
CSVTGAYTDTQYF
TGCAGCGTGACAGGGGCTTACACAGATACGCAGTATTTT
>TRBJ1-1|-|TRBV3-1|14|-
CASSQEGGTSKAFF
TGTGCCAGCAGCCAAGAGGGTGGGACATCTAAAGCTTTCTTT
>TRBJ2-2|TRBD2|TRBV24-1|15|-
CATSASGSRVGELFF
TGTGCCACCAGTGCTAGCGGGAGTCGGGTCGGGGAGCTGTTTTTT
>TRBJ2-5|TRBD2|TRBV7-7|15|-
CASSLSVGREETQYF
TGTGCCAGCAGCTTATCAGTCGGGAGGGAGGAGACCCAGTACTTC
>TRBJ2-5|-|TRBV7-2|15|few
CASSLAIGAGETQYF
TGTGCCAGCAGCTTAGCTATAGGGGCGGGGGAGACCCAGTACTTC
>TRBJ2-2|TRBD1|TRBV5-6|16|-
CASSFTGARNTGELFF
TGTGCCAGCAGCTTCACAGGGGCACGGAACACCGGGGAGCTGTTTTTT
>TRBJ2-7|TRBD2|TRBV3-1|15|few
CASSQPREGRYEQYF
TGTGCCAGCAGCCAACCCCGGGAGGGCCGTTACGAGCAGTACTTC
>TRBJ1-3|-|TRBV5-1|13|few
CASSSNSGNTIYF
TGCGCCAGCAGCTCAAACTCTGGAAACACCATATATTTT
>TRBJ2-7|-|TRBV20-1|12|few
CSAFLGADEQYF
TGCAGTGCTTTCTTGGGGGCTGATGAGCAGTACTTC
>TRBJ2-5|-|TRBV6-5|11|few
CASKLLETQYF
TGTGCCAGCAAGTTACTAGAGACCCAGTACTTC
>TRBJ2-7|-|TRBV4-1|15|-
CASSPVTGGGEEQYF
TGCGCCAGCAGCCCAGTTACAGGGGGAGGGGAAGAGCAGTACTTC
>TRBJ2-7|-|TRBV6-1|17|-
CASSRRRNRGGNHEQYF
TGTGCCAGCAGCCGTAGGAGGAACAGGGGGGGGAACCACGAGCAGTACTTC
>TRBJ2-7|-|TRBV5-1|17|few
CASSPPPGHHGHYEQYF
TGCGCCAGCAGCCCGCCTCCGGGACACCATGGCCACTACGAGCAGTACTTC
>TRBJ2-1|TRBD2|TRBV6-2/TRBV6-3|16|many
CASSYSGTSGSGEQFF
TGTGCCAGCAGTTACTCCGGGACTAGCGGGAGTGGGGAGCAGTTCTTC